Below, 24 T cell receptor beta chains from the same sample are listed, as sequenced in a study of beta chain features in type 1 diabetes. The study's findings and limits: Researchers report that Type 1 diabetes patients had moderately but significantly shorter TCRB CDR3s across all four CD4+ subsets.

The entirety of the isolated RNA underwent reverse transcription, so expressed TCRB transcripts were sequenced. Some clones are missing from TCRdb's copy, which holds only in-frame ones; the method was immunoSEQ multiplex PCR. This sample has 300,000 to 450,000 clones, with around an eighth found just once. No antigen has been assigned to these receptors. Sequencing was performed on naive CD4+ T cells from blood. The source of these receptors is a woman under 30 with type 1 diabetes.

This clone was picked up a small number of times. This chain links TRBV15 with TRBJ1-2; the match to TRBD1 covers 10 bases. Germline values: CDR1 LNHNV, CDR2 YYDKDF (reference sequence). This CDR3 is built from 15 residues. After removal of 3 bases from V and 4 bases from J, the junction contained 5 bases not matched to a gene. This CDR3 reads CATSRETGGAYGYTF. DNA for the CDR3: TGTGCCACCAGCAGGGAGACAGGGGGCGCCTATGGCTACACCTTC.

This clone has more than one count but fewer than ten. J is TRBJ2-1 and V is TRBV6-6; D is perhaps TRBD2 (6 bases). The CDR3 sequence is 15 residues long. Between the trimmed V and J ends, which lost 5 bases and 5 bases, there was a span of 16 bases. CDR1 is MNHNY and CDR2 is SVGAGI in the germline V gene (reference sequence). The CDR3 here is CASSIPGLENNEQFF. For the CDR3, the DNA is TGTGCCAGCAGTATCCCGGGACTGGAAAACAATGAGCAGTTCTTC.

The chain couples TRBV28 to TRBJ1-1; 9 nucleotides align to TRBD1. This CDR3 region has 14 residues. With 6 bases clipped from V and 1 base from J, the junction kept 3 bases outside the gene matches. Germline V lookup: CDR1 MDHEN, CDR2 SYDVKM. CDR3 DNA: TGTGCCAGCAGGGGGACAGGGCCGAACACTGAAGCTTTCTTT. Translation gives CASRGTGPNTEAFF.

This chain joins TRBV5-1 and TRBJ1-1; 9 bases align to TRBD1. The germline CDR1 and CDR2 sequences are SGHRS and YFSETQ. The CDR3 length is 14 residues. V dropped 3 bases and J dropped 6; count of bases not matched to a gene: 6. This chain's CDR3 is CASSWTGDSPEAFF. In DNA, the CDR3 is TGCGCCAGCAGCTGGACAGGGGACAGCCCTGAAGCTTTCTTT.

This clone was counted between two and nine times. The chain joins TRBV14 to TRBJ1-6; 10 bases agree with TRBD1. V lost 4 bases, J lost 10 bases, and 7 bases stayed unmatched. Germline CDR1 SGHDN, CDR2 FVKESK. CDR3 length: 15 residues. CDR3 bases: TGTGCCAGCAGCCCATACGGGACAGGGGTGTCACCCCTCCACTTT. Amino acids: CASSPYGTGVSPLHF.

There are a few counts of this clone. The chain carries TRBV7-9 and TRBJ2-7; D is possibly TRBD1 (5 bases). Deletions cut 1 base from V and 0 bases from J, with 7 bases between. Germline loops: CDR1 SEHNR, CDR2 FQNEAQ (reference sequence). The CDR3 is 14 amino acids. CDR3 sequence (DNA): TGTGCCAGCAGCTTAGGGGGCCTCTCCTACGAGCAGTACTTC. It encodes CASSLGGLSYEQYF. Based on the CDR3 plus reference TRBV7-9 and TRBJ2-7, the full variable domain is DTGVSQNPRHKITKRGQNVTFRCDPISEHNRLYWYRQTLGQGPEFLTYFQNEAQLEKSRLLSDRFSAERPKGSFSTLEIQRTEQGDSAMYLCASSLGGLSYEQYFGPGTRLTVT.

This clone has only a few counts. The rearrangement links TRBV4-3 to TRBJ2-1, with 11 bases lining up with TRBD2. There are 19 residues in the CDR3. Germline trimming cut 0 bases from V and 4 bases from J; bases unmatched to any gene: 11. Germline-derived CDR1 and CDR2 are LGHNA and YSLEER. CDR3 in DNA: TGCGCCAGCAGCCAAGACGGAGGAGGTGTAGCGGGAGGGTACAATGAGCAGTTCTTC. Residues: CASSQDGGGVAGGYNEQFF.

V usage is TRBV28 and J usage is TRBJ2-7; TRBD1 aligns across 7 bases. CDR1 MDHEN and CDR2 SYDVKM come from the germline V gene. With 5 bases clipped from V and 2 bases from J, the junction kept 3 bases outside the gene matches. The CDR3 is 13 amino acids. The CDR3 reads CASSIGQAYEQYF. DNA for the CDR3: TGTGCCAGCAGTATCGGACAGGCCTACGAGCAGTACTTC.

The chain carries TRBV9 and TRBJ1-1; D unclear. Trimming shortened V by 0 bases and J by 1 base, and 10 bases separated the two germline ends. The CDR3 contains 15 residues. CDR1 is SGDLS, CDR2 YYNGEE, per germline. The CDR3 nucleotides are TGTGCCAGCAGCGTAGTTGCAGGATGGAACACTGAAGCTTTCTTT. Translation: CASSVVAGWNTEAFF.

As concerns this clone: Other nucleotide sequences in the sample specify the same CDR3. This chain joins TRBV20-1 and TRBJ2-7, with D hard to call. The CDR3 has 11 amino acids. V was cut by 3 bases and J by 5 bases, with 8 bases left in between. CDR1 is DFQATT and CDR2 is SNEGSKA in the germline V gene (reference sequence). CDR3 sequence reads: CSASPGHEQYF. CDR3 DNA sequence: TGCAGTGCTAGTCCTGGCCACGAGCAGTACTTC.

The chain couples TRBV28 to TRBJ2-3, with TRBD1 as a possible D gene (6 bases). Trimming cost V 6 bases and J 0 bases, with 19 bases left between them. The CDR3 spans 17 residues. Germline V gene sequence: CDR1 MDHEN, CDR2 SYDVKM. The CDR3 bases are TGTGCCAGCAGCCTACACACCGGGACATCTAGCACAGATACGCAGTATTTT. It translates to CASSLHTGTSSTDTQYF.

V is TRBV9 and J is TRBJ2-5; 7 bases line up with TRBD2. The ends lost 0 bases at V and 3 bases at J; junction bases unmatched: 5. Germline V gives CDR1 SGDLS, CDR2 YYNGEE. The CDR3 length is 15 residues. The DNA for the CDR3 is TGTGCCAGCAGCGTAGGGGGCGGGAGAGAAGAGACCCAGTACTTC. Protein: CASSVGGGREETQYF. The full variable domain, rest sourced from reference TRBV9 and TRBJ2-5, is DSGVTQTPKHLITATGQRVTLRCSPRSGDLSVYWYQQSLDQGLQFLIQYYNGEERAKGNILERFSAQQFPDLHSELNLSSLELGDSALYFCASSVGGGREETQYFGPGTRLLVL.

The J gene is TRBJ1-5, the V gene TRBV23-1; perhaps TRBD1 as D (6 bases). TRBV23-1 belongs to the ORF category, with a function that is uncertain. The CDR3 is 14 residues long. V dropped 4 bases and J dropped 11 bases, with 18 bases sitting between them. The CDR3, as DNA: TGCGCCAGCAGTCTCCCCACGGGACACGCAGCCCAGCATTTT. Translated, it gives CASSLPTGHAAQHF.

This clone was found a few times. This rearrangement joins TRBV29-1 to TRBJ2-3; weak D call: TRBD2 (5 bases). Per germline, CDR1 SQVTM and CDR2 ANQGSEA. CDR3 length equals 13 residues. The V gene lost 4 bases and the J gene lost 2 bases, with 10 bases spanning the gap. The CDR3 DNA follows: TGCAGCGTTGGCAGGAGGCTCACAGATACGCAGTATTTT. It is translated as CSVGRRLTDTQYF.

The J gene is TRBJ2-7, the V gene TRBV7-2; 8 nucleotides match TRBD1. Trimming at V came to 5 bases and at J to 0 bases, leaving 3 bases not matched to a gene. The CDR3 loop spans 14 amino acids. Germline values: CDR1 SGHTA, CDR2 FQGNSA. CDR3 in amino acids: CASSGQGSSYEQYF. CDR3 DNA sequence: TGTGCCAGCAGCGGACAGGGCAGCTCCTACGAGCAGTACTTC.

The V and J genes are TRBV6-5 and TRBJ2-1; no reliable D call. This CDR3 has 13 amino acids. V was clipped by 0 bases and J by 12 bases, with 12 bases between them. Per germline, CDR1 MNHEY and CDR2 SVGAGI. The CDR3 spells CASSYSKESGQFF. The CDR3 DNA reads as TGTGCCAGCAGTTACTCGAAGGAGTCTGGGCAGTTCTTC.

This chain links TRBV21-1 with TRBJ2-3; TRBD2 is the table's D call and was not checked against the DNA. TRBV21-1 is designated a pseudogene. This CDR3 spans 14 amino acids. The CDR3 reads CASSTRGFGDTQYF. Written as DNA, the CDR3 is TGTGCCAGCAGCACTCGGGGATTCGGGGATACGCAGTATTTT.

This clone has more than one count but fewer than ten. The V and J genes are TRBV4-1 and TRBJ1-1; 9 bases map to TRBD1. CDR1 is MGHRA and CDR2 is YSYEKL in the germline V gene. V was clipped by 10 bases and J by 7 bases; unmatched bases: 13. The CDR3 extends over 14 amino acids. The CDR3 loop reads CATRGQGGLGEAFF. Written as DNA, the CDR3 is TGCGCCACCAGGGGACAGGGAGGGCTGGGTGAAGCTTTCTTT.

The chain carries TRBV10-3 and TRBJ2-7; TRBD1 matches at 8 bases. V dropped 10 bases and J dropped 0; count of bases not matched to a gene: 8. CDR1 ENHRY and CDR2 SYGVKD come from the germline V gene. The CDR3 is 14 amino acids. The CDR3: CATGDRLTSYEQYF. The DNA for the CDR3 is TGTGCCACCGGGGACAGGCTGACCTCCTACGAGCAGTACTTC.

The chain has TRBV21-1 and TRBJ2-5; the DNA was not compared with TRBD1, the D call given in the table. TRBV21-1 is deemed a pseudogene. This CDR3 comprises 17 residues. The CDR3 nucleotides read TGTGCCAGCAGCAAATTTAAGGGGGAGTATACTTCGGAGACCCAGTACTTC. This sequence encodes CASSKFKGEYTSETQYF.

The chain carries TRBV29-1 and TRBJ2-1; D possibly corresponds to TRBD2 (6 bases). The CDR3 covers 16 residues. CDR1 and CDR2 from the germline V gene are SQVTM and ANQGSEA. With 6 bases removed from V and 3 bases from J, the gap between germline ends came to 21 bases. The DNA of the CDR3 is TGCAGCGTAATGTGGGGTAGCGGAGACTTCTACAATGAGCAGTTCTTC. As protein: CSVMWGSGDFYNEQFF.

This clone was observed a handful of times. V is TRBV10-3 and J is TRBJ2-1; 7 positions match TRBD2. Germline V gene data show CDR1 as ENHRY and CDR2 as SYGVKD. With V trimmed by 2 bases and J by 6 bases, 13 bases remained unmatched. There are 17 residues in the CDR3. The chain's CDR3 is CAISEDSPRLAGNEQFF. The CDR3, as DNA: TGTGCCATCAGTGAGGATTCCCCCAGACTAGCCGGCAATGAGCAGTTCTTC.

A few counts support this clone. The chain carries TRBV7-9 and TRBJ2-5; TRBD1 is a possible D gene (5 bases). Germline assignment: CDR1 SEHNR and CDR2 FQNEAQ (reference sequence). There are 14 residues in the CDR3. Deletions cut 1 base from V and 4 bases from J, with 10 bases between. CDR3 coding DNA: TGTGCCAGCAGCTTAGTCCAGGGTACAGAGACCCAGTACTTC. As protein: CASSLVQGTETQYF. The variable domain in full, completed from reference TRBV7-9 and TRBJ2-5, reads DTGVSQNPRHKITKRGQNVTFRCDPISEHNRLYWYRQTLGQGPEFLTYFQNEAQLEKSRLLSDRFSAERPKGSFSTLEIQRTEQGDSAMYLCASSLVQGTETQYFGPGTRLLVL.

This clone was counted a few times. V gene TRBV5-1 combines with J gene TRBJ2-1; the match to TRBD2 covers 15 bases. The V gene's germline CDR1 is SGHRS and CDR2 YFSETQ. The CDR3 sequence is 17 residues long. The V and J ends lost 6 bases and 9 bases, in that order; junction bases with no gene match: 13. DNA of the CDR3: TGCGCCAGCACCCTCTCAGTGGGACTAGCGGGAGGTGGTGAGCAGTTCTTC. It encodes CASTLSVGLAGGGEQFF.